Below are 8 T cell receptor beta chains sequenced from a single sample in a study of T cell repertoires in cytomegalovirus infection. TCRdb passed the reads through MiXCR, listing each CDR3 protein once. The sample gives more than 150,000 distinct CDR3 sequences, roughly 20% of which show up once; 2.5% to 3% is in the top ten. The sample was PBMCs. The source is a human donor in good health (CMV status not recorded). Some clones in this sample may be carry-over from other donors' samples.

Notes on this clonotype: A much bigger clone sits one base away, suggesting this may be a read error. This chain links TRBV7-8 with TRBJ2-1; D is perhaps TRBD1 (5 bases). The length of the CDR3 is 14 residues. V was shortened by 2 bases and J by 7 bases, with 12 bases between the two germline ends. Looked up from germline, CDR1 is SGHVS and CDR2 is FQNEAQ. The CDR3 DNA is TGTGCCAGCAGCTTATCGACAGTTCCGAATGAGCAGTTCTTC. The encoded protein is CASSLSTVPNEQFF.

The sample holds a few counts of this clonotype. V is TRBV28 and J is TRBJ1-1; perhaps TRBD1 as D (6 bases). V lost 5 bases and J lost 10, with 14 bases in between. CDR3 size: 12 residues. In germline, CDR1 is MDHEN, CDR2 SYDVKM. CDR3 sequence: CASSLGQYGAFF. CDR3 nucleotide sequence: TGTGCCAGCAGTCTCGGACAGTACGGAGCTTTCTTT.

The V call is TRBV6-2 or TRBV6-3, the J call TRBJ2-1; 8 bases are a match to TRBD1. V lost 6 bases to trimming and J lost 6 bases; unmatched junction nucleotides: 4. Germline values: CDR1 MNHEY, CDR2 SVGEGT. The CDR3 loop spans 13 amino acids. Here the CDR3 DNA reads TGTGCCAGCAGGCAGGGGGCGATCAATGAGCAGTTCTTC. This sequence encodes CASRQGAINEQFF.

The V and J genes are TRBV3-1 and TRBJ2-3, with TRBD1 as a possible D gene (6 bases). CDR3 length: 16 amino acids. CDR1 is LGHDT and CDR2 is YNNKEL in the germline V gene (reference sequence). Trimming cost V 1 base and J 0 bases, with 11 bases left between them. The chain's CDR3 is CASSQVSTGSTDTQYF. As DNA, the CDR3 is TGTGCCAGCAGCCAAGTTTCGACAGGTAGCACAGATACGCAGTATTTT.

The CDR3 nucleotides read TGCAGCGTTTTCAAGGAAGAGACCCAGTACTTC. This translates into CSVFKEETQYF. V and J are TRBV29-1 and TRBJ2-5; no definite D call. The CDR3 has 11 residues. CDR1 is SQVTM and CDR2 is ANQGSEA in the germline V gene. Trimming left V 5 bases short and J 3 bases short, with 7 bases between.

CDR3 sequence (DNA): TGCGCCAGCAGCCAACGGACCACTGGGCGGGAGACCCAGTACTTC. Translated, it gives CASSQRTTGRETQYF. V and J are TRBV4-1 and TRBJ2-5; no reliable D call. Germline CDR1 is MGHRA and CDR2 is YSYEKL. This CDR3 spans 15 amino acids. Trimming removed 2 bases from V and 5 bases from J, with 15 bases in between.

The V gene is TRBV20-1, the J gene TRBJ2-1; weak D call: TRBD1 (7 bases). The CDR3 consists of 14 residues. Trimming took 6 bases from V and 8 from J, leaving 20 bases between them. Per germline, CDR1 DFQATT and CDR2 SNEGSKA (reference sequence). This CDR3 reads CSARSYGRGDEQFF. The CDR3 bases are TGCAGTGCCCGAAGCTACGGCAGGGGGGATGAGCAGTTCTTC.

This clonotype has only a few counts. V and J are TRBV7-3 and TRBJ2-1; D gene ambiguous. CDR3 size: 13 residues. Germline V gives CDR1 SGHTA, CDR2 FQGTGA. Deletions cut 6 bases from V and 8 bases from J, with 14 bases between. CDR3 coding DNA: TGTGCCAGCAGTCCCCCGGCCAGCGATGAGCAGTTCTTC. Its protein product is CASSPPASDEQFF.